The 5 T cell receptor beta chains presented below share a single source sample, sequenced in a study of T cells in Graves' hyperthyroidism and ophthalmopathy. Amplified TCR beta CDR3 regions derived from RNA transcripts. HTBI primers were the set used in a first-round RT-PCR of the TCR CDR3. TCRdb re-derived calls from the multiplex PCR reads in MiXCR, one entry per CDR3 protein. This sample has 350,000 to 400,000 distinct CDR3 sequences, with 11% to 15% found just once. Sequencing was performed on blood. The receptors stem from a woman between 55 and 75 years old with Graves' hyperthyroidism.

This clonotype appeared many times. This chain joins TRBV20-1 and TRBJ2-1; TRBD2 might be the D (6 bases). This CDR3 contains 14 residues. Germline CDR1 and CDR2: DFQATT and SNEGSKA (reference sequence). Between the trimmed V and J ends, which lost 5 bases and 4 bases, there was a span of 15 bases. CDR3 in amino acids: CSAGGGTDYNEQFF. CDR3 nucleotides: TGCAGTGCTGGAGGAGGGACTGATTACAATGAGCAGTTCTTC.

This clonotype was recorded many times. The rearrangement links TRBV9 to TRBJ2-7; perhaps TRBD1 as D (7 bases). Trimming removed 0 bases at V and 9 bases at J, with 16 bases between. There are 14 residues in the CDR3. CDR1 is SGDLS, CDR2 YYNGEE, per germline. CDR3 coding DNA: TGTGCCAGCAGCGTAGGGCAGGGGGGAAACTGGCAGTACTTC. Its protein is CASSVGQGGNWQYF.

There are a few counts of this clonotype. This chain links TRBV7-9 with TRBJ2-5; D is possibly TRBD1 (6 bases). Germline V gene lookup returns CDR1 SEHNR and CDR2 FQNEAQ (reference sequence). The CDR3 extends over 13 amino acids. Trimming pared 7 bases from V and 5 bases from J, leaving 14 bases between. CDR3 in amino acids: CASTSGVGETQYF. Written as DNA, the CDR3 is TGTGCCAGCACCTCAGGGGTTGGGGAGACCCAGTACTTC.

This clonotype was seen only a few times. The chain combines TRBV30 with TRBJ1-6; 7 bases fit TRBD1. The germline V gene encodes CDR1 GTSNPN and CDR2 SVGIG (reference sequence). The ends lost 0 bases at V and 7 bases at J; junction bases unmatched: 9. The length of the CDR3 is 16 residues. This CDR3 reads CAWSVLPPGQNSPLHF. Written as DNA, the CDR3 is TGTGCCTGGAGTGTACTCCCCCCGGGACAGAATTCACCCCTCCACTTT. Full variable domain (rest looked up from reference TRBV30 and TRBJ1-6): SQTIHQWPATLVQPVGSPLSLECTVEGTSNPNLYWYRQAAGRGLQLLFYSVGIGQISSEVPQNLSASRPQDRQFILSSKKLLLSDSGFYLCAWSVLPPGQNSPLHFGNGTRLTVT.

This clonotype was counted only a few times. The chain is built from TRBV10-3 and TRBJ1-5; 8 bases are a match to TRBD1. V shed 6 bases and J 4 bases; nucleotides not matched to a gene: 5. The V gene's germline CDR1 is ENHRY and CDR2 SYGVKD. The length of the CDR3 is 14 residues. Here the CDR3 DNA reads TGTGCCATCAGCCCCGACAGGGGTAATCAGCCCCAGCATTTT. It yields the protein CAISPDRGNQPQHF.